The entry that follows covers one T cell receptor (beta chain) sequence. This clonotype has ten or more counts. Its target antigen remains unknown. The record has no base qualities; no much larger clone is one base away. Receptors were amplified or captured by PCR. The sample was run on an Illumina HiSeq 2500. To normalize quantification of the TCRbeta repertoire, the TCR libraries were built with molecular barcoding that relied on unique molecular identifiers. The public reads were reprocessed in TCRdb via fastp at Q25 and MiXCR, keeping in-frame beta chains. CDR3 protein sequences are deduplicated, and each keeps its most common genes and DNA. The sample data list a few hundred thousand distinct CDR3 sequences, and around a tenth of these were observed just once. The top ten clones comprise approximately 2.3% of the sample. These data originate in a study of T-cell reconstitution after alpha-beta-depleted transplantation in children (dated by TCRdb to about 2016). In terms of the full investigation: The study quantitatively tracked T-cell immune reconstitution after TCRalphabeta/CD19-depleted allogeneic hematopoietic cell transplantation in children using TCR repertoire profiling.

The sample was PBMCs from the stem cell graft donor, taken from the stem cell graft. The clonotype comes from a human donor who donated a stem cell graft to a child with acute lymphoblastic leukemia.

The bases read TGTGCCAGCAGCACAGGGGCTAGCGCGTCCTACGAGCAGTACTTC. This translates into CASSTGASASYEQYF. The chain couples TRBV7-2 to TRBJ2-7, with a tentative D gene TRBD1 over 7 matching bases. V drops 5 bases and J drops 1 base, leaving 15 bases in between. Counted from cysteine to phenylalanine, this CDR3 has 15 amino acids. Left in the record is the CDR3 DNA by itself, 45 bases read in frame from the first base. Based on the germline V gene, the CDR1 and CDR2 sequences are SGHTA and FQGNSA.